This TCR beta chain came from a study of blood T cell repertoires in COVID-19. Study-level information: The study drew acute and convalescent COVID-19 samples from the United States, Italy and Spain.

In the authors' workflow: Estimated nucleated cell counts came from reference gene primer amplification. The repertoire was sequenced with immunoSEQ multiplex PCR; TCRdb's copy has only in-frame clones and lacks some. V and J calls and clone size are given by that table; D and trimming were obtained from the DNA. The sample holds over 130,000 clones; about 88% are singletons and the top ten take approximately 2.4%. Seattle participants joined during active infection and were tracked over time. The clonotype comes from a human donor with COVID-19, enrolled during active disease. The donor label of this sample is uncertain. The source material was peripheral blood.

This chain's CDR3 is CASSQQGFEAFF. CDR3 in DNA: TGTGCCAGCTCACAACAGGGGTTTGAAGCTTTCTTT. The rearrangement joins TRBV18 to TRBJ1-1; 7 positions agree with TRBD1. Germline V gene lookup returns CDR1 KGHSH and CDR2 LQKENI. This CDR3 region has 12 residues. J was trimmed by 7 bases and V by 4 bases; bases with no gene match: 3.